These 2 T cell receptor beta chains came from one sample sequenced in a study of cytomegalovirus exposure and HLA in healthy donors (dated by TCRdb to the late 2010s). Library construction relied on the immunoSEQ multiplex PCR assay. For the multiplex PCR, a mixture combining 60 forward primers for TCR Vbeta segments and 13 reverse primers for TCR Jbeta segments was used. The table comes from immuneACCESS by way of TCRdb, which keeps in-frame sequences with V and J called. Part of the clones is missing from these tables; in studies checked, under half for an unresolved V gene and the rest for unknown reasons. This sample comprises 140,000 to 150,000 clones, roughly 80% of them detected only once. The ten largest clonotypes hold around 4.5% of the sample. Sequenced: PBMCs. These receptor sequences come from a woman aged 40 to 50 in good health and CMV-seropositive.

The rearrangement uses TRBV7-8 and TRBJ2-4; TRBD1 matches 7 bases. Germline loops: CDR1 SGHVS, CDR2 FQNEAQ. The length of the CDR3 is 15 residues. After removal of 5 bases from V and 6 bases from J, the junction contained 10 bases not matched to a gene. The CDR3 spells CASSHREGAGNIQYF. The CDR3 nucleotides are TGTGCCAGCAGCCACCGCGAGGGGGCAGGAAACATTCAGTACTTC. The full variable domain, rest sourced from reference TRBV7-8 and TRBJ2-4, is GAGVSQSPRYKVAKRGQDVALRCDPISGHVSLFWYQQALGQGPEFLTYFQNEAQLDKSGLPSDRFFAERPEGSVSTLKIQRTQQEDSAVYLCASSHREGAGNIQYFGAGTRLSVL.

V usage is TRBV9 and J usage is TRBJ2-7; perhaps TRBD2 as D (5 bases). Germline assignment: CDR1 SGDLS and CDR2 YYNGEE. CDR3 length: 15 amino acids. Trimming took 2 bases from V and 3 from J, leaving 15 bases between them. Here the CDR3 reads CASSVGADFSYEQYF. The CDR3 DNA is TGTGCCAGCAGCGTGGGAGCGGACTTCAGCTACGAGCAGTACTTC.